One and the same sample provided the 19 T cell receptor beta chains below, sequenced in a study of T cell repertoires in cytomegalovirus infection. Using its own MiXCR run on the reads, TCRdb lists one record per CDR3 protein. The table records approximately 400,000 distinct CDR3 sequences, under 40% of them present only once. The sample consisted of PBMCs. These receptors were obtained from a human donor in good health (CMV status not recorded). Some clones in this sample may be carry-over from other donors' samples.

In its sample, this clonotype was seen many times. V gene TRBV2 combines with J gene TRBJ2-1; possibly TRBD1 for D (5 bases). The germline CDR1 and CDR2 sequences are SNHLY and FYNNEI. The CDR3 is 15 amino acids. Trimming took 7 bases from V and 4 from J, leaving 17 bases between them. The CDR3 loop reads CASTKDSQDYNEQFF. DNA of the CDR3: TGTGCCAGCACAAAAGACAGCCAAGATTACAATGAGCAGTTCTTC.

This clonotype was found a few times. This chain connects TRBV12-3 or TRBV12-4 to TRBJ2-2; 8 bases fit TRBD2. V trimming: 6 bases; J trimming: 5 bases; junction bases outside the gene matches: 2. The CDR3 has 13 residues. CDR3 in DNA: TGTGCCAGCAGCGGGGGGGCAACCGGGGAGCTGTTTTTT. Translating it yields CASSGGATGELFF.

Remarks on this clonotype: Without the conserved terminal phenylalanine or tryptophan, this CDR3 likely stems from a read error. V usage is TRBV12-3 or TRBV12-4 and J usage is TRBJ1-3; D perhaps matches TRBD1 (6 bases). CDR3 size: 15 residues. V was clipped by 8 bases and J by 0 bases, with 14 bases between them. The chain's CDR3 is CASGGGANSGNTIYL. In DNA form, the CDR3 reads TGTGCCAGCGGGGGGGGGGCCAACTCTGGAAACACCATATATTTG.

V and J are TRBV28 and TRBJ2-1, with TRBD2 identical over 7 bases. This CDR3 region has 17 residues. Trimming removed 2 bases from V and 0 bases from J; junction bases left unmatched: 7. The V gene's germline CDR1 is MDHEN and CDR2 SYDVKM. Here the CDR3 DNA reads TGTGCCAGCAGTTTACCCCGGGGGGTGGGCTCCTACAATGAGCAGTTCTTC. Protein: CASSLPRGVGSYNEQFF.

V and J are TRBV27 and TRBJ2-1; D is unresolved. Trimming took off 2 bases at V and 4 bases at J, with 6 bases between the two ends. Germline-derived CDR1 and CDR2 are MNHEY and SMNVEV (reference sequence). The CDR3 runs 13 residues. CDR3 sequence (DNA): TGTGCCAGCAGTTTAAAACCGTACAATGAGCAGTTCTTC. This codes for CASSLKPYNEQFF.

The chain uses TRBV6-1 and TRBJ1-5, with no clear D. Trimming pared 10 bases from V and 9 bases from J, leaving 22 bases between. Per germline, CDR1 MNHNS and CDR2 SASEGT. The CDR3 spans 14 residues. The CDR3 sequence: CATYHAFDPGPQHF. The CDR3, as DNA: TGTGCCACCTACCACGCCTTTGACCCGGGGCCCCAGCATTTT.

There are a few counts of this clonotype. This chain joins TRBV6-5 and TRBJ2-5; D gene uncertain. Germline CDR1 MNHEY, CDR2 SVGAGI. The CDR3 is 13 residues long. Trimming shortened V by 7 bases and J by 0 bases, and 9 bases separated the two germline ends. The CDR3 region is CASNGQNQETQYF. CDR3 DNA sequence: TGTGCCAGCAATGGGCAGAACCAAGAGACCCAGTACTTC.

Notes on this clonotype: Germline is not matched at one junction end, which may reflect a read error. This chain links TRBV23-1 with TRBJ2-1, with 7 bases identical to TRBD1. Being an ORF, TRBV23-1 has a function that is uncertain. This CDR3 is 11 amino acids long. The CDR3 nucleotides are TGCGCCAGCAGCGACCACAGGGGCGGCGCCTTC. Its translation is CASSDHRGGAF.

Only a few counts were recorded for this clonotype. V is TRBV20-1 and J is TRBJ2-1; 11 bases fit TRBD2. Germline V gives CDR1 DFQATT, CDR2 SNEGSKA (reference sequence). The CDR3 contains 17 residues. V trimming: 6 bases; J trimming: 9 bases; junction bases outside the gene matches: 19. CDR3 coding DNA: TGCAGTGCCCTCCAGTCCTCCCAAGCTAGCGGGGGGACTGAGCAGTTCTTC. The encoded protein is CSALQSSQASGGTEQFF.

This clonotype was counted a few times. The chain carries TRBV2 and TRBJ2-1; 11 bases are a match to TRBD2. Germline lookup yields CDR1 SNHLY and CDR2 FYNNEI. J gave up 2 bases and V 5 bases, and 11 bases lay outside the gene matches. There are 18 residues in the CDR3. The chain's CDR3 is CASSSAPLAGGPYNEQFF. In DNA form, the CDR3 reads TGTGCCAGCAGTTCAGCGCCCTTAGCGGGGGGGCCCTACAATGAGCAGTTCTTC.

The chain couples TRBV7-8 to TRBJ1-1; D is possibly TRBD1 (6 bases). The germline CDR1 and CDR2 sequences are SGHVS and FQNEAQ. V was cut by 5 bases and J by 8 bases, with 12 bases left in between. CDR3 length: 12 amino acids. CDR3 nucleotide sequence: TGTGCCAGCAGCACCTTGGACAGCGAAGCTTTCTTT. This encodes CASSTLDSEAFF.

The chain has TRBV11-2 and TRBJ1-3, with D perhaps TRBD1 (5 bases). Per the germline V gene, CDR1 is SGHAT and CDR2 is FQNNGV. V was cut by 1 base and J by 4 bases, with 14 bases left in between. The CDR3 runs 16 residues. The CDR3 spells CASSLGPPRGGNTIYF. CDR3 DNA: TGTGCCAGCAGCTTAGGGCCCCCTCGGGGGGGAAACACCATATATTTT.

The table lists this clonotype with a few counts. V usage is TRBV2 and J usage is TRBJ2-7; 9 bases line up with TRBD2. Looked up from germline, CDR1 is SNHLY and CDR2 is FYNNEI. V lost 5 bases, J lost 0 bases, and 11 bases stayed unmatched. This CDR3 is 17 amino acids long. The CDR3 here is CASSPGAGGASSYEQYF. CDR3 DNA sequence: TGTGCCAGCAGTCCGGGTGCGGGGGGGGCTAGCTCCTACGAGCAGTACTTC.

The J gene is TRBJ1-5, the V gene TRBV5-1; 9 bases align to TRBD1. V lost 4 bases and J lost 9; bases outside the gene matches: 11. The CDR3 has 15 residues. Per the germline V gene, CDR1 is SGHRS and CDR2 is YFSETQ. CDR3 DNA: TGCGCCAGCAGCCCTGGCCGGGACAGGGATACGCCCCAGCATTTT. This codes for CASSPGRDRDTPQHF.

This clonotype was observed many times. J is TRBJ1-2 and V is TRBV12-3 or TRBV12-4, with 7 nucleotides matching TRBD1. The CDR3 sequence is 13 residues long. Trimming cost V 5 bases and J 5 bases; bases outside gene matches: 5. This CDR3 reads CASSTGQQYGYTF. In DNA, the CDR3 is TGTGCCAGCAGTACGGGACAGCAGTATGGCTACACCTTC.

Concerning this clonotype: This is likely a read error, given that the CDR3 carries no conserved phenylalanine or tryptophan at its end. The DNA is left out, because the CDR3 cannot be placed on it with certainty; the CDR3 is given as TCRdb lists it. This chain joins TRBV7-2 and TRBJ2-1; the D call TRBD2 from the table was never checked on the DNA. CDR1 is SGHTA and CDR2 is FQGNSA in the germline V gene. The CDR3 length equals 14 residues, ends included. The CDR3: CASSAGLLNNEQLL.

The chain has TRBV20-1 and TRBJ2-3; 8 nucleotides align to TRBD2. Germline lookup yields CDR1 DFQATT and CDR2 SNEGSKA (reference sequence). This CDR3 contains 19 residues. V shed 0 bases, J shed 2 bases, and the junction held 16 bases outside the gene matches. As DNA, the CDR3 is TGCAGTGCTAGAGATAGTTCGGGGGGGGGGCCATCTAACACAGATACGCAGTATTTT. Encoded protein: CSARDSSGGGPSNTDTQYF.

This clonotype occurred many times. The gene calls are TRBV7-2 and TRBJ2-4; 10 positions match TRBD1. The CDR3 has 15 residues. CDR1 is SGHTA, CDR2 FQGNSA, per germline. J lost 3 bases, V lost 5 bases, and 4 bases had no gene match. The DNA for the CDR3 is TGTGCCAGCAGCCCCGGACAGGGGGGCAAAAACATTCAGTACTTC. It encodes CASSPGQGGKNIQYF.

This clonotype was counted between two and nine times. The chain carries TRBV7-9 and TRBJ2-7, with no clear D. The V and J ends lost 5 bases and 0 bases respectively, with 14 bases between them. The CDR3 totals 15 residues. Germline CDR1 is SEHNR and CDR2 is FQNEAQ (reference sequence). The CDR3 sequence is CASSPPQSASYEQYF. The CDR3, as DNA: TGTGCCAGCAGCCCTCCACAATCGGCCTCCTACGAGCAGTACTTC.